A selection of T cell receptor beta chains follows, all from one sample in a study of spatial heterogeneity in lung cancer. TCRdb re-analysed the 5' RACE reads in MiXCR, keeping a single row per CDR3 protein. This table has some 100,000 distinct CDR3 sequences, around 8.6% appearing once. Sample: PBMCs, taken at surgery. These receptors were taken from a male donor with early-stage non-small cell lung cancer. The CDR3 runs from the conserved cysteine through the conserved F or W.

v_gene,CDR3aa
TRBV2,CASSGASGQETQYF
TRBV3-1,CASSQYGKNIQYF
TRBV10-3,CAISAGVSTGELFF
TRBV5-4,CASLIRGSNEQFF
TRBV24-1,CATSDSRAGTDTQYF
TRBV7-2,CASSLQRGVSTDTQYF
TRBV7-2,CASSTSGGAHNEQFF
TRBV12-3/TRBV12-4,CASSLGQLNQPQHF
TRBV5-5,CASSPQGTQRYEQFF
TRBV6-2/TRBV6-3,CASSYPPRDSDSTDTQYF
TRBV29-1,CSASGLNYEQYF
TRBV10-1,CASSNSYYGYTF
TRBV21-1,CASLLSGQGSEQYF
TRBV5-1,CASSLEFSGGEQYF
TRBV21-1,CASSISHSYNEQFF
TRBV9,CASSSRTSGNEQFF
TRBV7-9,CASSSGPGTEAFF
TRBV13,CASSPGLALYNEQFF